Below are 5 T cell receptor beta chains sequenced from a single sample in a study of cytomegalovirus exposure and HLA in healthy donors. Researchers ran the PCR with 60 Vbeta and 13 Jbeta primers. Repertoires were generated with immunoSEQ multiplex PCR, while TCRdb's copy carries only in-frame clones and drops some. The table has about 140,000 clones, about 80% seen once. Material for sequencing was PBMCs. These receptors originate from a middle-aged man in good health and CMV-seronegative.

This sequence joins TRBV5-6 and TRBJ2-7; tentatively, D is TRBD1 (6 bases). V dropped 0 bases and J dropped 2 bases, with 9 bases sitting between them. The germline gives CDR1 SGHDT, CDR2 YYEEEE. CDR3 length: 14 residues. The CDR3 DNA follows: TGTGCCAGCAGCTTGGAAGGACAGACCTACGAGCAGTACTTC. Its translation is CASSLEGQTYEQYF.

V gene TRBV15 combines with J gene TRBJ1-5; 7 bases are a match to TRBD1. Germline assignment: CDR1 LNHNV and CDR2 YYDKDF (reference sequence). This CDR3 has 17 amino acids. The J segment lost 1 base and the V segment lost 5 bases, leaving 11 bases of the junction unmatched. The DNA of the CDR3 is TGTGCCACCAGCGAATTCCCGGGACAGACCAGCAATCAGCCCCAGCATTTT. This translates into CATSEFPGQTSNQPQHF.

The chain links TRBV29-1 to TRBJ2-6; the match to TRBD1 covers 12 bases. CDR1 and CDR2 from the germline V gene are SQVTM and ANQGSEA. Germline trimming cut 3 bases from V and 1 base from J; bases unmatched to any gene: 4. The CDR3 length is 17 residues. The CDR3 nucleotides are TGCAGCGTTGAGGGGGGACAGGGGGCATCTGGGGCCAACGTCCTGACTTTC. Its translation is CSVEGGQGASGANVLTF.

The chain is built from TRBV7-2 and TRBJ2-5; 9 nucleotides match TRBD1. The CDR3 has 16 amino acids. V gave up 1 base and J gave up 1 base; unmatched junction bases: 4. Germline CDR1 and CDR2: SGHTA and FQGNSA. The CDR3 protein is CASSLGGQGAQETQYF. CDR3 in DNA: TGTGCCAGCAGCTTAGGGGGACAGGGTGCCCAAGAGACCCAGTACTTC.

This chain links TRBV20-1 with TRBJ2-1, with a possible D match to TRBD2 (7 bases). The CDR3 consists of 10 residues. V gave up 6 bases and J gave up 9 bases, with 9 bases separating them. Germline loops: CDR1 DFQATT, CDR2 SNEGSKA (reference sequence). CDR3 sequence (DNA): TGCAGTGCCGGGGGGCCTGAGCAGTTCTTC. It yields the protein CSAGGPEQFF.